The entry below describes one TCR beta chain. No antigen is known for it. This record comes from a study of T cell responses to AZD1222 COVID-19 vaccine. Study-wide results and caveats: Regions 160-218 and 743-854 dominated among vaccine-associated CD4 TCRs spanning spike.

V shed 4 bases, J shed 4 bases, and the junction held 7 bases outside the gene matches. Looked up from germline, CDR1 is SGHRS and CDR2 is YFSETQ. The CDR3 is made up of 14 amino acids. The data were produced by immunoSEQ multiplex PCR, yet TCRdb's version contains in-frame clones alone and is incomplete. Of some 150,000 clones in the sample, roughly 91% were seen once. The chain joins TRBV5-1 to TRBJ2-7; 8 bases are a match to TRBD1. The source was peripheral blood, collected 28 days after the second AZD1222 dose. The sequence came from an adult who received the AZD1222 COVID-19 vaccine. CDR3 amino acids: CASSMEDRAYEQYF. As DNA, the CDR3 is TGCGCCAGCAGCATGGAGGACAGGGCTTACGAGCAGTACTTC.